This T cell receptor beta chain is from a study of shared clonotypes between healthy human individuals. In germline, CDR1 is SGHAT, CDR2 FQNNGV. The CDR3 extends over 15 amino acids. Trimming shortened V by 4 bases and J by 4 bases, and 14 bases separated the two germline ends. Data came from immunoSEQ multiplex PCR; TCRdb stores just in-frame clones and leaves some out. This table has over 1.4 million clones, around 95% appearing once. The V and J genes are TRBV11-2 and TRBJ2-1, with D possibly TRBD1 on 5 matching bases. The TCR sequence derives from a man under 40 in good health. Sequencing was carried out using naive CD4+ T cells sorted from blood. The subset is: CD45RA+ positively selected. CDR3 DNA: TGTGCCAGCAGCTCGATGGACAACCTTTACAATGAGCAGTTCTTC. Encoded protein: CASSSMDNLYNEQFF. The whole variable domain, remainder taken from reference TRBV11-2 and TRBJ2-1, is EAGVAQSPRYKIIEKRQSVAFWCNPISGHATLYWYQQILGQGPKLLIQFQNNGVVDDSQLPKDRFSAERLKGVDSTLKIQPAKLEDSAVYLCASSSMDNLYNEQFFGPGTRLTVL.